The sequence of this T cell receptor beta chain was determined in a study of human T cells and chemical hapten exposure. This clonotype was counted between two and nine times. Germline CDR1 and CDR2: KGHDR and SFDVKD. Trimming cost V 9 bases and J 5 bases, with 19 bases left between them. This CDR3 contains 14 residues. As to treatment: therapeutic diphenylcyclopropenone sensitization with weekly scalp DPC. For the library, individual cDNA molecules each received unique molecular identifiers. From the reads, TCRdb called clonotypes with MiXCR, one entry per CDR3 protein. The table includes approximately 160 distinct CDR3 sequences, around 63% detected once.

The material sequenced was whole blood, taken before DPC sensitization or 2, 6, or about 24 weeks after (not recorded which). This clonotype was sampled from an adult with alopecia areata. Some clones in this sample may be carry-over from other donors' samples. This table probably holds off-target reads from a library built for another chain. The chain links TRBV24-1 to TRBJ2-7; D might be TRBD1 or TRBD2, each matching 7 bases. The CDR3 region is CATPQGGVKNEQYF. In DNA form, the CDR3 reads TGTGCCACCCCCCAGGGGGGGGTTAAGAACGAGCAGTACTTC.